This passage covers 8 T cell receptor beta chains from one sample sequenced in a study of PD-1 blockade in classical Hodgkin lymphoma. Time point of the sample: cycle 4 day 1 (C4D1), after less than seven weeks of nivolumab. All patients relapsed after autologous stem cell transplantation, and brentuximab vedotin exposure varied. Magnetic depletion of unwanted cells isolated CD4+ T cells from thawed PBMCs. Method: immunoSEQ multiplex PCR; TCRdb's copy keeps in-frame clones and lacks some. The sample carries roughly 30,000 clones, around 80% recorded once. The input for sequencing was CD4+ T cells from blood, taken before the fourth cycle of nivolumab. The origin of the receptors is a human donor with classical Hodgkin lymphoma.

This chain connects TRBV7-2 to TRBJ1-2; no reliable D call. The germline V gene encodes CDR1 SGHTA and CDR2 FQGNSA. V gave up 4 bases and J gave up 8 bases, with 14 bases separating them. This CDR3 contains 13 residues. The CDR3, as DNA: TGTGCCAGCAGCTCGGCTATGGGAGGAGGCTACACCTTC. Protein sequence: CASSSAMGGGYTF.

The genes are TRBV5-1 and TRBJ1-2; 8 bases map to TRBD1. Germline trimming cut 4 bases from V and 7 bases from J; bases unmatched to any gene: 12. The CDR3 has 15 residues. CDR1 is SGHRS, CDR2 YFSETQ, per germline. DNA for the CDR3: TGCGCCAGCAGCCCGAGACAGGGGACAGTCGGTGGCTACACCTTC. This translates into CASSPRQGTVGGYTF.

V is TRBV28 and J is TRBJ1-1, with 7 positions matching TRBD1. Per germline, CDR1 MDHEN and CDR2 SYDVKM. V was pared by 1 base and J by 3 bases, with 8 bases of the junction left unmatched. The CDR3 has 16 amino acids. The CDR3, as DNA: TGTGCCAGCAGTTTATACCCAGGGGGGCGCGACACTGAAGCTTTCTTT. This encodes CASSLYPGGRDTEAFF.

This clone was counted once. The chain carries TRBV7-9 and TRBJ2-5; a possible D gene is TRBD2 (6 bases). TRBJ2-7 matches the DNA end more closely, so the J call is doubtful. CDR1 is SEHNR and CDR2 is FQNEAQ in the germline V gene (reference sequence). This CDR3 is built from 13 residues. CDR3 coding DNA: TGTGCCAGCAGCCCCCGCGGGAACTACGAGCAGTACTTC. It translates to CASSPRGNYEQYF.

The chain couples TRBV27 to TRBJ2-7; tentative D call: TRBD2 (6 bases). The germline CDR1 and CDR2 sequences are MNHEY and SMNVEV (reference sequence). The CDR3 is 15 amino acids. V shed 6 bases and J shed 3 bases, with 18 bases lying between them. The CDR3 sequence is CASSYIPGRSYEQYF. CDR3 in DNA: TGTGCCAGCAGCTATATCCCTGGGAGGAGCTACGAGCAGTACTTC.

This clone was recorded once. The V call is TRBV7-3, the J call TRBJ2-1; 12 positions agree with TRBD2. The CDR3 contains 16 residues. V was clipped by 3 bases and J by 6 bases; unmatched bases: 6. Germline CDR1 SGHTA, CDR2 FQGTGA. CDR3 sequence (DNA): TGTGCCAGCAGCTTCTCTCTAGCGGGAGGGGTCAATGAGCAGTTCTTC. Translating it yields CASSFSLAGGVNEQFF.

The chain carries TRBV25-1 and TRBJ2-5; perhaps D is TRBD1 or TRBD2 (5 bases each). The end of the DNA is better explained by TRBJ2-7, so the J call may be wrong. The CDR3 is 15 amino acids. Germline CDR1 and CDR2: MGHDK and SYGVNS. The CDR3 protein is CASSESGTGLYEQYF. The CDR3 nucleotides read TGTGCCAGCAGTGAATCCGGGACGGGGTTATACGAGCAGTACTTC.

The chain uses TRBV4-1 and TRBJ1-2, with 8 positions matching TRBD1. CDR3 length equals 14 residues. Germline V gene data show CDR1 as MGHRA and CDR2 as YSYEKL. J was trimmed by 4 bases and V by 3 bases; bases with no gene match: 4. In DNA, the CDR3 is TGCGCCAGCAGCCAGGACAGGGTGGCCTATGGCTACACCTTC. Translated, it gives CASSQDRVAYGYTF.